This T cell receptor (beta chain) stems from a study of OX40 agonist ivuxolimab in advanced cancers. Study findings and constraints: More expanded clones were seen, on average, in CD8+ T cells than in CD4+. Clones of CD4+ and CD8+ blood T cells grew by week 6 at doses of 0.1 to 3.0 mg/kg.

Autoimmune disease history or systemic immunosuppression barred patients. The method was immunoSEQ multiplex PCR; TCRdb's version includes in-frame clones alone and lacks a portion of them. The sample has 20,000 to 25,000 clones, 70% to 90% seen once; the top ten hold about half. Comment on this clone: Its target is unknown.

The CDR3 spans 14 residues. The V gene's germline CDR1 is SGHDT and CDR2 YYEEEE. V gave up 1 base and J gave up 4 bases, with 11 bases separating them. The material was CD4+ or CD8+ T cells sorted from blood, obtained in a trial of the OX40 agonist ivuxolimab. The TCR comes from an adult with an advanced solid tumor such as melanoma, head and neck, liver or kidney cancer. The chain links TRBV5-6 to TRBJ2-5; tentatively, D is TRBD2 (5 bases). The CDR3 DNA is TGTGCCAGCAGCTTGTTCGGGATCACAGAGACCCAGTACTTC. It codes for CASSLFGITETQYF.